This T cell receptor (beta chain) was documented in a study of blood T cells in healthy people across ages. This clonotype was counted only a few times. CDR3 length: 14 amino acids. The V and J ends lost 2 bases and 8 bases, in that order; junction bases with no gene match: 4. The germline gives CDR1 MNHEY, CDR2 SVGAGI. For the second PCR, which ran for 7 to 11 cycles, a sample-barcoded 5' primer and a J-beta primer mix were used. All samples yielded 2.5 million or more CDR3-containing paired-end reads. TCRdb re-called the 5' RACE reads with MiXCR, one entry per CDR3 protein. Among some 850,000 distinct CDR3 sequences listed, roughly 24% were seen once. These data were also reused for a study on T cells of mothers and their children. According to that study: Each child gave a few million TCR beta CDR3 reads (each mother, over 9 million).

The source of this sequence is a boy between 10 and 17 years old in good health. The sample taken for sequencing was blood. This chain uses TRBV6-5 with TRBJ2-2, with 8 bases lining up with TRBD1. The CDR3 here is CASSYRQGWGELFF. For the CDR3, the DNA is TGTGCCAGCAGTTACAGACAGGGGTGGGGGGAGCTGTTTTTT.